This TCR beta chain was observed in a study of CD8+ T cells in alopecia areata. Study at large: At a dose of 5 to 10 mg twice daily, oral tofacitinib was given to treated patients.

Study-wide results and limits: Many expanded lesional clones persisted during tofacitinib (in both scalp and blood).

cDNA serving as the sequencing template came from extracted, reverse transcribed RNA. Clones were read by immunoSEQ multiplex PCR, and TCRdb kept only the in-frame ones, dropping some. The sample yields nearly 200,000 clones, roughly 64% seen once. Germline values: CDR1 SGHAT, CDR2 FQNNGV. The CDR3 is 15 amino acids. The J segment lost 0 bases and the V segment lost 2 bases, leaving 0 bases of the junction unmatched. Concerning this clone itself: Its specificity is not known.

Treatment noted: oral pan-JAK inhibitor, 5-10 mg twice daily. This sequence joins TRBV11-2 and TRBJ2-1; 8 bases fit TRBD2. The sample consisted of CD4+ T cells sorted from blood, taken at week 24, from a patient treated with tofacitinib. This TCR came from a human donor with alopecia areata. CDR3 DNA sequence: TGTGCCAGCAGCTTAAGCGGGAGCTCCTACAATGAGCAGTTCTTC. This encodes CASSLSGSSYNEQFF.